These 16 T cell receptor beta chains were sequenced from one sample in a study of CD8 T cells in Susac syndrome. RNA, at roughly 0.45 to 1 ug, was reverse transcribed with random hexamers. In TCRdb, the immunoSEQ multiplex PCR reads were re-called with MiXCR into one record per CDR3 protein. The top ten clones hold roughly 0.5% of a sample with about 130,000 distinct CDR3 sequences, roughly 76% of them seen once. The sequenced sample consisted of CD8+ T cells from PBMCs. The receptors stem from a human donor with multiple sclerosis.

V usage is TRBV2 and J usage is TRBJ2-1; 8 bases are shared with TRBD1. The CDR3 extends over 12 amino acids. V was pared by 7 bases and J by 6 bases, with 2 bases of the junction left unmatched. Looked up from germline, CDR1 is SNHLY and CDR2 is FYNNEI. The CDR3: CASMTGVNEQFF. The CDR3 DNA sequence: TGTGCCAGCATGACAGGGGTCAATGAGCAGTTCTTC.

This clonotype is a singleton in its sample. The J gene is TRBJ1-6, the V gene TRBV3-1; D remains ambiguous. CDR3 size: 12 residues. CDR1 and CDR2 from the germline V gene are LGHDT and YNNKEL (reference sequence). V lost 6 bases and J 8 bases, leaving 8 bases between the germline ends. The CDR3 region has the DNA TGTGCCAGCAGGATTAGGGATTCACCCCTCCACTTT. It specifies CASRIRDSPLHF.

V gene TRBV7-9 combines with J gene TRBJ1-4; D is unclear. The CDR3 contains 15 residues. Per the germline V gene, CDR1 is SEHNR and CDR2 is FQNEAQ (reference sequence). Trimming cost V 5 bases and J 7 bases, with 17 bases left between them. The CDR3: CASSIGPLLGEKLFF. The CDR3, as DNA: TGTGCCAGCAGCATAGGGCCCCTACTTGGTGAAAAACTGTTTTTT. The full variable domain, its missing parts supplied by reference TRBV7-9 and TRBJ1-4, is DTGVSQNPRHKITKRGQNVTFRCDPISEHNRLYWYRQTLGQGPEFLTYFQNEAQLEKSRLLSDRFSAERPKGSFSTLEIQRTEQGDSAMYLCASSIGPLLGEKLFFGSGTQLSVL.

This chain joins TRBV12-5 and TRBJ2-3; D gene unclear. The CDR3 loop spans 15 amino acids. The V end was cut by 6 bases, the J end by 1 base, with 14 bases between. Germline assignment: CDR1 LGHNT and CDR2 FRNRAP. CDR3 protein: CASGLLSTGTDTQYF. CDR3 DNA sequence: TGTGCTAGTGGCCTGCTATCGACCGGCACAGATACGCAGTATTTT.

This rearrangement joins TRBV19 to TRBJ2-5, with 8 positions matching TRBD2. From germline, CDR1 is LNHDA and CDR2 SQIVND (reference sequence). The CDR3 runs to 19 residues. Trimming took 5 bases from V and 5 from J; bases not matched to a gene: 22. The CDR3 bases are TGTGCCAGTAGTTCGGGGGGGTCGCTTCTTGGCCCCAACGGGGAGACCCAGTACTTC. Protein product: CASSSGGSLLGPNGETQYF.

The J gene is TRBJ1-1, the V gene TRBV11-1; D gene ambiguous. The CDR3 spans 16 residues. Per germline, CDR1 SGHAT and CDR2 FQDESV (reference sequence). V was pared by 0 bases and J by 0 bases, with 11 bases between. CDR3 protein: CASSLALSEMNTEAFF. The CDR3 region has the DNA TGTGCCAGCAGCTTAGCGCTTTCTGAAATGAACACTGAAGCTTTCTTT.

The gene calls are TRBV7-8 and TRBJ1-2; no definite D call. Trimming stripped 4 bases from V and 3 bases from J, with 15 bases between. From germline, CDR1 is SGHVS and CDR2 FQNEAQ. The CDR3 runs to 15 residues. DNA for the CDR3: TGTGCCAGCAGCTCAAGAAAGGAGGGTTACTATGGCTACACCTTC. The encoded protein is CASSSRKEGYYGYTF.

V and J are TRBV13 and TRBJ1-2; 7 bases are shared with TRBD1. The length of the CDR3 is 14 residues. CDR1 PRHDT and CDR2 FYEKMQ come from the germline V gene (reference sequence). J gave up 4 bases and V 7 bases, and 9 bases lay outside the gene matches. The DNA of the CDR3 is TGTGCCAGCACCCCCGGGACAGATATCTATGGCTACACCTTC. It codes for CASTPGTDIYGYTF.

Only one count was recorded for this clonotype. The V call is TRBV5-6, the J call TRBJ1-1; weak D call: TRBD1 (5 bases). The CDR3 sequence is 13 residues long. V was trimmed by 6 bases and J by 2 bases, leaving 11 bases between them. Germline V CDR1 and CDR2: SGHDT, YYEEEE. Here the CDR3 reads CASTAGTNTEAFF. The DNA of the CDR3 is TGTGCCAGCACCGCCGGGACTAACACTGAAGCTTTCTTT.

V gene TRBV13 combines with J gene TRBJ2-1; D is ambiguous. Trimming shortened V by 0 bases and J by 9 bases, and 9 bases separated the two germline ends. The length of the CDR3 is 13 residues. Germline CDR1 reads PRHDT; CDR2 reads FYEKMQ (reference sequence). The CDR3 DNA follows: TGTGCCAGCAGCTTAGGCCTGGCTATTGAGCAGTTCTTC. It is translated as CASSLGLAIEQFF.

This chain joins TRBV27 and TRBJ2-1, with 7 bases matching TRBD1. From germline, CDR1 is MNHEY and CDR2 SMNVEV (reference sequence). The CDR3 consists of 17 residues. V gave up 1 base and J gave up 4 bases; unmatched junction bases: 10. The CDR3 loop is CASSLWPGQMEYNEQFF. CDR3 DNA: TGTGCCAGCAGTTTATGGCCGGGACAGATGGAATACAATGAGCAGTTCTTC.

The chain is built from TRBV4-1 and TRBJ2-5; 8 positions agree with TRBD2. CDR1 and CDR2 from the germline V gene are MGHRA and YSYEKL. The CDR3 length is 19 residues. V dropped 1 base and J dropped 0; count of bases not matched to a gene: 13. Here the CDR3 reads CASSQVPGRGMGNQETQYF. CDR3 nucleotide sequence: TGCGCCAGCAGCCAAGTCCCCGGGAGGGGGATGGGGAACCAAGAGACCCAGTACTTC.

About this clonotype: No DNA is shown, since the ends of the CDR3 on it are uncertain; the CDR3 is the one TCRdb lists. This chain links TRBV12-3 or TRBV12-4 with TRBJ1-1; the table's D call, TRBD1, was not checked against the DNA. Termini included, the CDR3 measures 14 amino acids. The CDR3 loop is CASSLAQAAIEAFF.

The chain couples TRBV7-9 to TRBJ1-2; TRBD1 is a possible D gene (5 bases). CDR1 and CDR2 from the germline V gene are SEHNR and FQNEAQ (reference sequence). V was trimmed by 2 bases and J by 8 bases, leaving 6 bases between them. The CDR3 runs 11 residues. CDR3 coding DNA: TGTGCCAGCAGCTTAAGACAGGGCTACACCTTC. This sequence encodes CASSLRQGYTF.

The rearrangement joins TRBV29-1 to TRBJ2-1; D remains unclear. Trimming removed 4 bases from V and 6 bases from J, with 13 bases in between. The CDR3 has 13 residues. Per the germline V gene, CDR1 is SQVTM and CDR2 is ANQGSEA. The CDR3 DNA is TGCAGCGTTGGGATAACGGCATTCAATGAGCAGTTCTTC. Translating gives CSVGITAFNEQFF.

V gene TRBV7-3 combines with J gene TRBJ2-1; 9 bases fit TRBD2. The CDR3 consists of 15 residues. V dropped 5 bases and J dropped 7; count of bases not matched to a gene: 9. Germline assignment: CDR1 SGHTA and CDR2 FQGTGA. The CDR3: CASSPLAGRSNEQFF. CDR3 coding DNA: TGTGCCAGCAGCCCCCTAGCGGGAAGGAGTAATGAGCAGTTCTTC.